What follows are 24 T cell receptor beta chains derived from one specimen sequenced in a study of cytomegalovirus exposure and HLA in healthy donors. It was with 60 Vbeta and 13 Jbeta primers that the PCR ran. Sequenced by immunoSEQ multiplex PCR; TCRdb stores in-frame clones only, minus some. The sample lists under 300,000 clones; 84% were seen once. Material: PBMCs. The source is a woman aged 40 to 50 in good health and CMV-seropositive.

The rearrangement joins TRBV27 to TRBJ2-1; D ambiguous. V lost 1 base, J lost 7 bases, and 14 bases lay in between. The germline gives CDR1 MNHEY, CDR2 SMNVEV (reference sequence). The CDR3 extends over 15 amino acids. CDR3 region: CASSLLNSLRNEQFF. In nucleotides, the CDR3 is TGTGCCAGCAGTTTATTGAATAGTCTCCGGAATGAGCAGTTCTTC.

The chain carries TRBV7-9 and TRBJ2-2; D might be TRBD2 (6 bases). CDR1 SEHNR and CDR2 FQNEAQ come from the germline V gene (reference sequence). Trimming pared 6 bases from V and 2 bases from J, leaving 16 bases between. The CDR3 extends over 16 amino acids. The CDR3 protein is CASRKVTGTNTGELFF. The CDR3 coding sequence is TGTGCCAGCAGGAAAGTGACTGGGACTAACACCGGGGAGCTGTTTTTT.

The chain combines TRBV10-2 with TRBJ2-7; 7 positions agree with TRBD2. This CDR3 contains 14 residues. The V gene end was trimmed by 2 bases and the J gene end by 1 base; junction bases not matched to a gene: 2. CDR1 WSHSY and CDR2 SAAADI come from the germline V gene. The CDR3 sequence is CASSENGRSYEQYF. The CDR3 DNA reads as TGCGCCAGCAGTGAGAACGGGAGGTCCTACGAGCAGTACTTC.

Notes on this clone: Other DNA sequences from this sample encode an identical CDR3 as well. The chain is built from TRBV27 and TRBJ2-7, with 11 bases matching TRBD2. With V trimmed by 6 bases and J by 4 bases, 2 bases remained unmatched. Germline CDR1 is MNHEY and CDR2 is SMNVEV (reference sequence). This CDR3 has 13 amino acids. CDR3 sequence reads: CASSLAGGYEQYF. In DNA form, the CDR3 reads TGTGCCAGCAGCCTAGCGGGGGGTTACGAGCAGTACTTC.

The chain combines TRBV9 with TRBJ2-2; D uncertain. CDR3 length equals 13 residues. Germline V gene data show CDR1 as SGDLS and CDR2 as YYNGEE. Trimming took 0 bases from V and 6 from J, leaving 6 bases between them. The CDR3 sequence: CASSVAPSGELFF. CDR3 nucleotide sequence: TGTGCCAGCAGCGTAGCCCCTTCCGGGGAGCTGTTTTTT.

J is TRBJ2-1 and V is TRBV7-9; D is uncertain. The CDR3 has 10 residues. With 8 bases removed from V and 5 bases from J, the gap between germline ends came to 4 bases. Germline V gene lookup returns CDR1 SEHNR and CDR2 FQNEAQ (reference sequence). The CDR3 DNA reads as TGTGCCAGCGAGCACAATGAGCAGTTCTTC. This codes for CASEHNEQFF.

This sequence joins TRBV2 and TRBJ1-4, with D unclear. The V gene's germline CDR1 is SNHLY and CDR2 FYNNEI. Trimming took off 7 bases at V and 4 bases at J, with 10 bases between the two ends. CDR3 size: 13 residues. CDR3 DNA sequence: TGTGCCAGCATTGGGCAGGATAATGAAAAACTGTTTTTT. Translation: CASIGQDNEKLFF. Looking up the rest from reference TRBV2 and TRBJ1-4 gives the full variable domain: EPEVTQTPSHQVTQMGQEVILRCVPISNHLYFYWYRQILGQKVEFLVSFYNNEISEKSEIFDDQFSVERPDGSNFTLKIRSTKLEDSAMYFCASIGQDNEKLFFGSGTQLSVL.

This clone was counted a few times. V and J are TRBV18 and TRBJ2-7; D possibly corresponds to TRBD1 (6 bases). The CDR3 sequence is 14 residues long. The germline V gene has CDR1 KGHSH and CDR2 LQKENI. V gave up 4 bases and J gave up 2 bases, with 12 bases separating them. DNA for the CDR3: TGTGCCAGCTCACTGGGGGCAACCACCTACGAGCAGTACTTC. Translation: CASSLGATTYEQYF.

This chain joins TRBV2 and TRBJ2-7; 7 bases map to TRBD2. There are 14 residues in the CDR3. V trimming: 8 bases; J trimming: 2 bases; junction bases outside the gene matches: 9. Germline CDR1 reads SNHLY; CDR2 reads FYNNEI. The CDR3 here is CASSSGVTPYEQYF. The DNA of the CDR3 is TGTGCCAGCTCTAGCGGAGTAACCCCCTACGAGCAGTACTTC.

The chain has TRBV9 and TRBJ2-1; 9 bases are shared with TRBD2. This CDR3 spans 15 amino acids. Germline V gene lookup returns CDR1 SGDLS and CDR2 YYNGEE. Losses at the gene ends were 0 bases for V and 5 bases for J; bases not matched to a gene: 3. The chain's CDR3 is CASSVASGINNEQFF. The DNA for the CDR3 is TGTGCCAGCAGCGTAGCTAGCGGGATCAACAATGAGCAGTTCTTC.

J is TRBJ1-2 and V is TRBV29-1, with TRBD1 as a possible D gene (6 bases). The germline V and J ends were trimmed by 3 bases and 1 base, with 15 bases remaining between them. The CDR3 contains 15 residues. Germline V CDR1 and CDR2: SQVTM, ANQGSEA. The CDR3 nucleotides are TGCAGCGTTGACAGGGGTCTTAGCTTTAACTATGGCTACACCTTC. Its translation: CSVDRGLSFNYGYTF.

CDR3 sequence (DNA): TGTGCCAGCAGCCCCGGGATCACACAAGAGACCCAGTACTTC. Translation gives CASSPGITQETQYF. The chain joins TRBV7-9 to TRBJ2-5; a weak D match, TRBD2 (5 bases). The CDR3 totals 14 residues. Trimming left V 5 bases short and J 2 bases short, with 12 bases between. Germline assignment: CDR1 SEHNR and CDR2 FQNEAQ (reference sequence).

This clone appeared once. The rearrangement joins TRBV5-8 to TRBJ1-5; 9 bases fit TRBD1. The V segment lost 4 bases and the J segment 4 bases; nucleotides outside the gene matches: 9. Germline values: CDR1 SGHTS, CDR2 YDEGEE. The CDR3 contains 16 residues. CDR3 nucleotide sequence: TGTGCCAGCAGCCGAAACGTCGGACAGGGGAATCAGCCCCAGCATTTT. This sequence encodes CASSRNVGQGNQPQHF.

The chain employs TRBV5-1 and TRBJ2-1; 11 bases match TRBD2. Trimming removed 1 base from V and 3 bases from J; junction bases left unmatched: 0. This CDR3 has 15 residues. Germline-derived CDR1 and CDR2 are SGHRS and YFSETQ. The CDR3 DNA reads TGCGCCAGCAGCTTGACTAGCGGGAGCTACAATGAGCAGTTCTTC. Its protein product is CASSLTSGSYNEQFF.

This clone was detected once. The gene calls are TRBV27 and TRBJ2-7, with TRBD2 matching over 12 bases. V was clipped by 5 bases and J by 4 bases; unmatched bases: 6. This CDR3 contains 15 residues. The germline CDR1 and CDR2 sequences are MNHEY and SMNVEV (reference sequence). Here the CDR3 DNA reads TGTGCCAGCAGTACCCGACTAGCGGGAGAATACGAGCAGTACTTC. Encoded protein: CASSTRLAGEYEQYF.

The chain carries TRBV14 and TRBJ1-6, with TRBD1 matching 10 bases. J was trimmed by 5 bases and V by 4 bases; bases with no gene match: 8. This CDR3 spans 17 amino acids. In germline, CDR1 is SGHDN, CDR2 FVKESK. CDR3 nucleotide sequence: TGTGCCAGCAGCCTAAAGACAGGGGGCCTAAATAATTCACCCCTCCACTTT. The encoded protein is CASSLKTGGLNNSPLHF.

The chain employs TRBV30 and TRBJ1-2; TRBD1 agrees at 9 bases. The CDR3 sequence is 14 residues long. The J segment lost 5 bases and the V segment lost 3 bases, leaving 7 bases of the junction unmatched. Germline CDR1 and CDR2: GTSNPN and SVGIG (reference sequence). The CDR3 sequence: CAWSPGQGWYGYTF. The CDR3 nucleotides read TGTGCCTGGAGCCCGGGACAGGGATGGTATGGCTACACCTTC.

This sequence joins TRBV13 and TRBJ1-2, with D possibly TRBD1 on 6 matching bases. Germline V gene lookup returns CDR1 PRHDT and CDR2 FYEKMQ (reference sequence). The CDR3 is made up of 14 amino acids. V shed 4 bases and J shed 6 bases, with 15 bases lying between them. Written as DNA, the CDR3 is TGTGCCAGCAGCTATGATCAGGGGTTTAATGGCTACACCTTC. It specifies CASSYDQGFNGYTF.

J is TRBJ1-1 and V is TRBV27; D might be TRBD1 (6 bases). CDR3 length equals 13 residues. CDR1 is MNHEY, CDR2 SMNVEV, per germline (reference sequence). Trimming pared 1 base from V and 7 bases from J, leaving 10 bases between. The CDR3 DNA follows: TGTGCCAGCAGTTTATGGTCACAGGGTGAAGCTTTCTTT. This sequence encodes CASSLWSQGEAFF.

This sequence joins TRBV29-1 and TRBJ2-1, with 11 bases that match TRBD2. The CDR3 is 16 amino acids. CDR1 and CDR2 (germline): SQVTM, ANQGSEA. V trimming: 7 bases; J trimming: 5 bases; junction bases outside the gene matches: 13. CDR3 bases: TGCAGCGCGGGGGTTAGCGGGAGGGCCCGGGACAATGAGCAGTTCTTC. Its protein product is CSAGVSGRARDNEQFF.

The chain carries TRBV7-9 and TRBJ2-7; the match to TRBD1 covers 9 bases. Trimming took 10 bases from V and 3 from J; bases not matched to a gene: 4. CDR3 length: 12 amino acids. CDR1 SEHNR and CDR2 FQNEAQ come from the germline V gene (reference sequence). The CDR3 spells CAIRTGDYEQYF. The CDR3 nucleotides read TGTGCCATCAGGACAGGGGACTACGAGCAGTACTTC.

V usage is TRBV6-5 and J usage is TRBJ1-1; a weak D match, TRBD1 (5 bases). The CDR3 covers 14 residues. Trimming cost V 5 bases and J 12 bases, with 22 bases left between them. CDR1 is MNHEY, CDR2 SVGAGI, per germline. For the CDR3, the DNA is TGTGCCAGCAGTGACCGGGCCCAGGGTCGGTGGACTTTCTTT. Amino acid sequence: CASSDRAQGRWTFF.

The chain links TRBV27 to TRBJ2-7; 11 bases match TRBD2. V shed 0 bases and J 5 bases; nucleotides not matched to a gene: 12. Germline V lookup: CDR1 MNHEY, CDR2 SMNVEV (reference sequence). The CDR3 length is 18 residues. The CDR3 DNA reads TGTGCCAGCAGTTTATCGCCATTTACTAGCGGGAGATCTAACGAGCAGTACTTC. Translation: CASSLSPFTSGRSNEQYF.

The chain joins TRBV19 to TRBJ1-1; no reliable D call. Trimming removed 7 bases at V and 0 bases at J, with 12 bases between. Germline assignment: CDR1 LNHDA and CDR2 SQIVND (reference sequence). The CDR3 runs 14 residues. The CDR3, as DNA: TGTGCCAGTATGGGCAGGTATATGAACACTGAAGCTTTCTTT. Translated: CASMGRYMNTEAFF.